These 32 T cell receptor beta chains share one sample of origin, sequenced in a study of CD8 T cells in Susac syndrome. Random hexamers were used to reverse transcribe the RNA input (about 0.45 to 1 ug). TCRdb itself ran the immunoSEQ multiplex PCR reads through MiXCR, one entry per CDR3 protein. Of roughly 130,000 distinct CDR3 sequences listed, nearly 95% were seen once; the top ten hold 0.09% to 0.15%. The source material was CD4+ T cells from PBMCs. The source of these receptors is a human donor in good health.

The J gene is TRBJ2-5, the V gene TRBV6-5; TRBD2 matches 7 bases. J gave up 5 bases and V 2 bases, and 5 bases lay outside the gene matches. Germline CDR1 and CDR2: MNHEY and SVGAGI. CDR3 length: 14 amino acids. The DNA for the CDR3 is TGTGCCAGCAGTTACGGGAGGGCCGTCGAGACCCAGTACTTC. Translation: CASSYGRAVETQYF.

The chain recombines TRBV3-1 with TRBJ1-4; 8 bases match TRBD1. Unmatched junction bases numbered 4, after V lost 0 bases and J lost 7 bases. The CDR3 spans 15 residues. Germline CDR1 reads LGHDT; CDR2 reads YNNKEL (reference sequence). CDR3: CASSQDRTGSEKLFF. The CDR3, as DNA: TGTGCCAGCAGCCAAGACCGGACAGGGTCTGAAAAACTGTTTTTT. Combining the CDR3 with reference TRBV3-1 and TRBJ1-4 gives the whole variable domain DTAVSQTPKYLVTQMGNDKSIKCEQNLGHDTMYWYKQDSKKFLKIMFSYNNKELIINETVPNRFSPKSPDKAHLNLHINSLELGDSAVYFCASSQDRTGSEKLFFGSGTQLSVL.

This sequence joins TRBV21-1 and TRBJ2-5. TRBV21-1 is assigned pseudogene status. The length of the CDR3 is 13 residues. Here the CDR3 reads CASTRQFQETQYF. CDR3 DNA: TGTGCCAGCACCCGACAGTTCCAAGAGACCCAGTACTTC.

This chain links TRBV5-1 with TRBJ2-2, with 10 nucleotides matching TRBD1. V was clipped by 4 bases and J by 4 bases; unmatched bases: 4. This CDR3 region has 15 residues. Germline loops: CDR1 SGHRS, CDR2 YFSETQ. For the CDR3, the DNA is TGCGCCAGCAGCCTCGACAGGGGGCTCACCGGGGAGCTGTTTTTT. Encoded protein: CASSLDRGLTGELFF.

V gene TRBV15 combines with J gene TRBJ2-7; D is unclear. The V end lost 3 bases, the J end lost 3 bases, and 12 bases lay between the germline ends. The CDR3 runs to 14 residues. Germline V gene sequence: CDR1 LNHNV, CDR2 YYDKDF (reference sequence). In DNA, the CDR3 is TGTGCCACCAGCAGGAGCCCCGTCGGCTACGAGCAGTACTTC. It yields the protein CATSRSPVGYEQYF.

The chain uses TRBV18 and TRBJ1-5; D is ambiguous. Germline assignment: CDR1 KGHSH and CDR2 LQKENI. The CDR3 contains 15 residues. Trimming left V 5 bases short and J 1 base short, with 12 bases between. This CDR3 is CASSVARVSNQPQHF. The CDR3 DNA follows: TGTGCCAGCTCAGTGGCAAGGGTAAGCAATCAGCCCCAGCATTTT.

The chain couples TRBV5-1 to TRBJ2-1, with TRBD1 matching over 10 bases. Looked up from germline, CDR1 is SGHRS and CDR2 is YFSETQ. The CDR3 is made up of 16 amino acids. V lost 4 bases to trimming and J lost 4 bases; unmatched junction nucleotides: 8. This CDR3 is CASSGTTGGSYNEQFF. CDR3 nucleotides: TGCGCCAGCAGCGGCACGACAGGGGGCTCTTACAATGAGCAGTTCTTC. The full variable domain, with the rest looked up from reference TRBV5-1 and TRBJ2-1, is KAGVTQTPRYLIKTRGQQVTLSCSPISGHRSVSWYQQTPGQGLQFLFEYFSETQRNKGNFPGRFSGRQFSNSRSEMNVSTLELGDSALYLCASSGTTGGSYNEQFFGPGTRLTVL.

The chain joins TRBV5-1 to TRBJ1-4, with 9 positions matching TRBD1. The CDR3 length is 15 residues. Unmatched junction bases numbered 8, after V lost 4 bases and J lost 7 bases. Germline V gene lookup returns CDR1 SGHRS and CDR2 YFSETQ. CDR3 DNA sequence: TGCGCCAGCAGCACCGGACAGGGGAGGACTGAAAAACTGTTTTTT. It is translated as CASSTGQGRTEKLFF.

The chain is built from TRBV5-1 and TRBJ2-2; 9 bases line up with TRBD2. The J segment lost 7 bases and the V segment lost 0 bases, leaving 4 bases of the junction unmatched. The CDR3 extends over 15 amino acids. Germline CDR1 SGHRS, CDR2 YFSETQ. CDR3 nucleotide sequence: TGCGCCAGCAGCTTGGGACTAGCGGCGGGCGGGGAGCTGTTTTTT. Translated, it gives CASSLGLAAGGELFF.

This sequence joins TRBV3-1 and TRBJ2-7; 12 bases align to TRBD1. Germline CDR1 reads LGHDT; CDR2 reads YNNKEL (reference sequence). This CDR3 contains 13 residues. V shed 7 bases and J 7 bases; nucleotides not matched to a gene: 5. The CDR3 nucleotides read TGTGCCAGCACCCCGGGACAGGGGGCTGAGCAGTACTTC. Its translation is CASTPGQGAEQYF.

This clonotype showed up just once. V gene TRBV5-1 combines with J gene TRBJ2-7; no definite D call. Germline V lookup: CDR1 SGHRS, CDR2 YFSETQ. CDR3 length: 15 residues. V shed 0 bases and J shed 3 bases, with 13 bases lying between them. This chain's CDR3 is CASSLGRTGIYEQYF. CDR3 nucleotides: TGCGCCAGCAGCTTGGGGCGGACCGGAATCTACGAGCAGTACTTC.

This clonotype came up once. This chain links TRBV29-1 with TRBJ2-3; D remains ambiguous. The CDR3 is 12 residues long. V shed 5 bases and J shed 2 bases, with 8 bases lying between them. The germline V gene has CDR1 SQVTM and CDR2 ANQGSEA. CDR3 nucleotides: TGCAGCGTTACGACGACCACAGATACGCAGTATTTT. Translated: CSVTTTTDTQYF.

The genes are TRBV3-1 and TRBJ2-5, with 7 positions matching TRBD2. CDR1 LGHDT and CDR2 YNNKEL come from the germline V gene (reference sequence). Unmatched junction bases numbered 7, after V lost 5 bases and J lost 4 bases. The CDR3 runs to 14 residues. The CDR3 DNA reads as TGTGCCAGCAGCGATAGGACTAGTGGAGAGACCCAGTACTTC. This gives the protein CASSDRTSGETQYF.

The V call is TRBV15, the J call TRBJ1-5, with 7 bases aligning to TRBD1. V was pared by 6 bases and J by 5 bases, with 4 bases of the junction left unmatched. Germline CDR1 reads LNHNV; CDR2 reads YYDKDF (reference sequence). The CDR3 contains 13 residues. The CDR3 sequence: CATRTGADQPQHF. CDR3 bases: TGTGCCACCAGAACAGGGGCCGATCAGCCCCAGCATTTT.

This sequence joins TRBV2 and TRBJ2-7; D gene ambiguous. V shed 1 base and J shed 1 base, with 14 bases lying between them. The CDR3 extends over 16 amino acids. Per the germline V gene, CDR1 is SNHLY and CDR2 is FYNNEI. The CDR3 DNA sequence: TGTGCCAGCAGTGAAGGGAGAACGGGTTTTTCCTACGAGCAGTACTTC. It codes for CASSEGRTGFSYEQYF.

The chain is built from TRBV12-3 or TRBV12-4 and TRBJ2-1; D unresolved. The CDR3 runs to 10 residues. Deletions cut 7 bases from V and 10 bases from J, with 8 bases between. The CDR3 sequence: CASMMREQFF. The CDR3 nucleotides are TGTGCCAGCATGATGCGGGAGCAGTTCTTC.

The CDR3 loop is CASSLGGSLETQYF. CDR3 coding DNA: TGTGCCAGCAGCTTAGGAGGGAGCTTGGAGACCCAGTACTTC. The chain carries TRBV7-2 and TRBJ2-5, with D possibly being TRBD2 (5 bases). Germline assignment: CDR1 SGHTA and CDR2 FQGNSA. V lost 1 base and J lost 5, with 11 bases in between. This CDR3 is built from 14 residues.

CDR3 nucleotides: TGTGCCAGCAGCGTAGTAGCCCTTGGCGGACAAGAGACCCAGTACTTC. Protein product: CASSVVALGGQETQYF. The rearrangement links TRBV9 to TRBJ2-5; no reliable D call. CDR3 length equals 16 residues. The V and J ends lost 0 bases and 2 bases respectively, with 14 bases between them. The germline gives CDR1 SGDLS, CDR2 YYNGEE.

CDR3: CASSPGRGSYEQYF. CDR3 bases: TGTGCCAGCTCACCGGGCAGGGGGTCCTACGAGCAGTACTTC. The chain recombines TRBV18 with TRBJ2-7; 7 bases line up with TRBD1. The V and J ends lost 3 bases and 1 base, in that order; junction bases with no gene match: 3. The CDR3 is 14 residues long. CDR1 is KGHSH and CDR2 is LQKENI in the germline V gene.

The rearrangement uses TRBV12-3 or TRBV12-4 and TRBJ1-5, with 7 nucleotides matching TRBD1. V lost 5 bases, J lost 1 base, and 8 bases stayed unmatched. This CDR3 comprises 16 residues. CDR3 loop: CASSRRTGKSNQPQHF. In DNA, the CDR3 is TGTGCCAGCAGTCGCCGGACAGGAAAAAGCAATCAGCCCCAGCATTTT.

CDR3 sequence: CASSTLTGTAPYEQYF. DNA for the CDR3: TGTGCCAGTAGTACACTAACCGGGACAGCGCCCTACGAGCAGTACTTC. This chain links TRBV19 with TRBJ2-7; TRBD1 agrees at 7 bases. Germline CDR1 and CDR2: LNHDA and SQIVND (reference sequence). The CDR3 length is 16 residues. With V trimmed by 4 bases and J by 2 bases, 11 bases remained unmatched.

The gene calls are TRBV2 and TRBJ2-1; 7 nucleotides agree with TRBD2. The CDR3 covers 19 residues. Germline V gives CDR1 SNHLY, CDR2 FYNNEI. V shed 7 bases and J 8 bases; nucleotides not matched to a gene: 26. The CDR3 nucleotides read TGTGCCAGCAAGGGTGGGCACAAAACTAGCGAGAGAAGCCCCCATGAGCAGTTCTTC. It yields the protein CASKGGHKTSERSPHEQFF.

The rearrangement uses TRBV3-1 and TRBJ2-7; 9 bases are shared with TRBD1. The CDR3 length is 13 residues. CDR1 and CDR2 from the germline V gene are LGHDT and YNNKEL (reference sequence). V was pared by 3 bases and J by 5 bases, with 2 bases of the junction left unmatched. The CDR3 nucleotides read TGTGCCAGCAGCCAGGGGACAGGGAACGAGCAGTACTTC. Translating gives CASSQGTGNEQYF.

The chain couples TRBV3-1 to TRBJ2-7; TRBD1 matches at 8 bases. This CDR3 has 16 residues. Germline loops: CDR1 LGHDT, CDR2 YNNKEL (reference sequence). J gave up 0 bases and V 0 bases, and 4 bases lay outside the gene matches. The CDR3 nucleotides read TGTGCCAGCAGCCAAGATTGGACAGGGCGCTCCTACGAGCAGTACTTC. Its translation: CASSQDWTGRSYEQYF.

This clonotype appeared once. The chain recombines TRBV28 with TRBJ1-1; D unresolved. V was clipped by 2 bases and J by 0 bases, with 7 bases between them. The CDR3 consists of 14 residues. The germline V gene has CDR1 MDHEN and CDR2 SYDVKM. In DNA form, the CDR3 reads TGTGCCAGCAGTTTACAACAATTGAACACTGAAGCTTTCTTT. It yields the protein CASSLQQLNTEAFF.

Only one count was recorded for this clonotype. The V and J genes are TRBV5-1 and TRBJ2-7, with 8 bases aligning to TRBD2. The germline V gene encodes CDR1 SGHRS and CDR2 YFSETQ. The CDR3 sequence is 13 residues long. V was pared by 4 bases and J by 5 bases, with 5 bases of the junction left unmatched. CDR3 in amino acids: CASSQGLAHEQYF. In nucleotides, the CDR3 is TGCGCCAGCAGCCAAGGACTAGCTCACGAGCAGTACTTC.

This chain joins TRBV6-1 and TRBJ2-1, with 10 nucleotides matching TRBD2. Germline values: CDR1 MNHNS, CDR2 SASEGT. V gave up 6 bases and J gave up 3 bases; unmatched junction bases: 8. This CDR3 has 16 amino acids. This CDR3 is CASSRLAGALYNEQFF. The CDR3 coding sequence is TGTGCCAGCAGCCGCCTAGCGGGAGCCCTCTACAATGAGCAGTTCTTC.

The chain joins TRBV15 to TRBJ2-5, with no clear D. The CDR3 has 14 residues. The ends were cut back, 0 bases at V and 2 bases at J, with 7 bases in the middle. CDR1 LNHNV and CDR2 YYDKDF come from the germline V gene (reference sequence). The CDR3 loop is CATSRDTRQETQYF. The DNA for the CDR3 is TGTGCCACCAGCAGAGATACAAGACAAGAGACCCAGTACTTC. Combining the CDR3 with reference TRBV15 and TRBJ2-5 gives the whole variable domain DAMVIQNPRYQVTQFGKPVTLSCSQTLNHNVMYWYQQKSSQAPKLLFHYYDKDFNNEADTPDNFQSRRPNTSFCFLDIRSPGLGDTAMYLCATSRDTRQETQYFGPGTRLLVL.

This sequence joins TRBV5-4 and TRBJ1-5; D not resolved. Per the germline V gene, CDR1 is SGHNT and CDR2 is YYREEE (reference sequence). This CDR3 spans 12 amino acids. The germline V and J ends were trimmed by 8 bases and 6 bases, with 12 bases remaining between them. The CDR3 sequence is CARKPETQPQHF. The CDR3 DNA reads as TGTGCCAGAAAACCAGAGACTCAGCCCCAGCATTTT.

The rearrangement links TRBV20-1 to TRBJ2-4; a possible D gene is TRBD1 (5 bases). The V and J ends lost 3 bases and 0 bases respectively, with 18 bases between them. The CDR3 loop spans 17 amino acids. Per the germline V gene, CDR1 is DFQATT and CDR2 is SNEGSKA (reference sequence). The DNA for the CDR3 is TGCAGTGCTAGTGAGACAAGCGACAGAAAAGCCAAAAACATTCAGTACTTC. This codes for CSASETSDRKAKNIQYF.

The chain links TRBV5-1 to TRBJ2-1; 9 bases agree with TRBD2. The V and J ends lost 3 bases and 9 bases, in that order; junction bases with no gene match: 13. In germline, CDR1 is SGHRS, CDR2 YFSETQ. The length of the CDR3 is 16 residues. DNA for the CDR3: TGCGCCAGCAGCTGGGGGACTAGCAGAGGTGAGGCTGAGCAGTTCTTC. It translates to CASSWGTSRGEAEQFF.

The CDR3 region has the DNA TGTGCCAGCAGCTTAGTGCACACTAGCTATGGCTACACCTTC. Amino acid sequence: CASSLVHTSYGYTF. The rearrangement links TRBV7-8 to TRBJ1-2; no definite D call. The CDR3 is 14 residues long. The germline V and J ends were trimmed by 1 base and 4 bases, with 10 bases remaining between them. The germline gives CDR1 SGHVS, CDR2 FQNEAQ.